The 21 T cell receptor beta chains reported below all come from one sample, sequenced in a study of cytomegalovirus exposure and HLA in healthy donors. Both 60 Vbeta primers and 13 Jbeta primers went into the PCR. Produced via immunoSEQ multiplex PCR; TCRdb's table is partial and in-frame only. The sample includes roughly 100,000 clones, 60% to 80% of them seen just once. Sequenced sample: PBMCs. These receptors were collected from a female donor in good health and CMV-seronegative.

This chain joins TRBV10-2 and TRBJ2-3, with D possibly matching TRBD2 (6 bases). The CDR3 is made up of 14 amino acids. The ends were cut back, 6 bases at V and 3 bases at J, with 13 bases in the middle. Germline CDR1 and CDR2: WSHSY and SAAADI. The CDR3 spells CASRDVGLTDTQYF. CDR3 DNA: TGCGCCAGCAGAGATGTGGGACTGACAGATACGCAGTATTTT.

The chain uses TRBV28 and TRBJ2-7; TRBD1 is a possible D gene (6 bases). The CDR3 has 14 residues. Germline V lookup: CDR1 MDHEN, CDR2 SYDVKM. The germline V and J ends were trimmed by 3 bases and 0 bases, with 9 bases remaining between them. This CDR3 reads CASSFQGSSYEQYF. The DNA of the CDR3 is TGTGCCAGCAGTTTTCAGGGGAGCTCCTACGAGCAGTACTTC.

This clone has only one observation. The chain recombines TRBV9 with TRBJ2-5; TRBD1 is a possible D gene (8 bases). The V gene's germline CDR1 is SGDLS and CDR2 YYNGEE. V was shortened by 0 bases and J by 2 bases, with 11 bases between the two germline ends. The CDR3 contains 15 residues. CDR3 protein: CASSVDRGGQETQYF. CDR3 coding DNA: TGTGCCAGCAGCGTAGACAGGGGGGGGCAAGAGACCCAGTACTTC.

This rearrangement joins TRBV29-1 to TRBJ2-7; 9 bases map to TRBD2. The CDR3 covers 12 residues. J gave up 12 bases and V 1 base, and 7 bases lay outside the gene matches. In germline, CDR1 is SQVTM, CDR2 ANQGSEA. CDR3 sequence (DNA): TGCAGCGTTGAAGTCGATAGCGGGAGTAGGTACTTC. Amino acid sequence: CSVEVDSGSRYF.

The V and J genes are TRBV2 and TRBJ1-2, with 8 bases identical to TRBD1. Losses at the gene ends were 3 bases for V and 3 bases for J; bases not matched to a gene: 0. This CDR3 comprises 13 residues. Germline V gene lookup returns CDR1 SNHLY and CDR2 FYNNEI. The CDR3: CASSEDRDYGYTF. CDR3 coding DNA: TGTGCCAGCAGTGAGGACAGGGACTATGGCTACACCTTC.

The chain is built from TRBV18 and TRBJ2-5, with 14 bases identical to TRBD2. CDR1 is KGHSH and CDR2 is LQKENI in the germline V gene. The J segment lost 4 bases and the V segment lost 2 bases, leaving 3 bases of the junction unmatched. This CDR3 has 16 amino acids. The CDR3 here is CASSPGTSGSRETQYF. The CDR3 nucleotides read TGTGCCAGCTCACCAGGGACTAGCGGGAGCAGAGAGACCCAGTACTTC. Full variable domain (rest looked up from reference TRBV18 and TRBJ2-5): NAGVMQNPRHLVRRRGQEARLRCSPMKGHSHVYWYRQLPEEGLKFMVYLQKENIIDESGMPKERFSAEFPKEGPSILRIQQVVRGDSAAYFCASSPGTSGSRETQYFGPGTRLLVL.

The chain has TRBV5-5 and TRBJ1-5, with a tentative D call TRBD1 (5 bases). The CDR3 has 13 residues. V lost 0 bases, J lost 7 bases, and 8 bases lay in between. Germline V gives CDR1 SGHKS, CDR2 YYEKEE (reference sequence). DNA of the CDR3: TGTGCCAGCAGCTTGGGGAGGGGACAGCCCCAGCATTTT. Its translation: CASSLGRGQPQHF.

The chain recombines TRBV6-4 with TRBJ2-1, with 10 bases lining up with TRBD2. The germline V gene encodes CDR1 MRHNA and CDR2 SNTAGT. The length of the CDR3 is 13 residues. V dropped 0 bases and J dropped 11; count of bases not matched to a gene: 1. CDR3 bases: TGTGCCAGCAGTGACTCGACTAGCGGGCAGCAGTTCTTC. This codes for CASSDSTSGQQFF.

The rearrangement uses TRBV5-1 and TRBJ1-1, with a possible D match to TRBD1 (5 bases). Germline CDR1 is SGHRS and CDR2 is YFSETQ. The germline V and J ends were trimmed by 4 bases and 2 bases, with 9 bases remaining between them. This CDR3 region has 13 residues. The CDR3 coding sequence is TGCGCCAGCAGCCCCGACAGTAACACTGAAGCTTTCTTT. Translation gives CASSPDSNTEAFF.

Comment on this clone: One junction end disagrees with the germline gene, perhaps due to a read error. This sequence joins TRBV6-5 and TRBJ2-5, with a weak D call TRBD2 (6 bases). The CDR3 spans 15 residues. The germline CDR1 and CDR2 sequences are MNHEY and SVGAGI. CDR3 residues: CAGSRAGSGGETQYF. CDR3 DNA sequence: TGTGCCGGCAGTAGGGCCGGTAGCGGAGGAGAGACCCAGTACTTC.

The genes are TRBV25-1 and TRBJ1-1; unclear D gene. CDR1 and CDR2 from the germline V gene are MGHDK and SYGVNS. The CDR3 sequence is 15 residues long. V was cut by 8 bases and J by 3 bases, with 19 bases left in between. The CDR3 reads CASAAVYHGDTEAFF. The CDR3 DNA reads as TGTGCCAGCGCCGCAGTTTATCACGGGGACACTGAAGCTTTCTTT.

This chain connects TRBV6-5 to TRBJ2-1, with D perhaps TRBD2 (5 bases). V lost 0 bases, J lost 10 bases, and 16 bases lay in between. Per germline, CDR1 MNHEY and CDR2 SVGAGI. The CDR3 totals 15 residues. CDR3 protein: CASSYSELGSGEQFF. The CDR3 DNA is TGTGCCAGCAGTTACTCGGAACTGGGGTCGGGAGAGCAGTTCTTC.

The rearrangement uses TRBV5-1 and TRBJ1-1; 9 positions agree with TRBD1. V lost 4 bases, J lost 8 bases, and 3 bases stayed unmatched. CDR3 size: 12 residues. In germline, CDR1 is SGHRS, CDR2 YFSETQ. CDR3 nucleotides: TGCGCCAGCAGCCCCGACAGGGGGGAAGCTTTCTTT. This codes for CASSPDRGEAFF.

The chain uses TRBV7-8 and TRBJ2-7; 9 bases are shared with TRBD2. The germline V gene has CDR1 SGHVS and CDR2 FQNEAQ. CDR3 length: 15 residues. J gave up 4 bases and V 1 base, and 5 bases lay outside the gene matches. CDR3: CASSLGRLAGYEQYF. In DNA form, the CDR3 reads TGTGCCAGCAGCTTAGGCCGGCTAGCGGGATACGAGCAGTACTTC.

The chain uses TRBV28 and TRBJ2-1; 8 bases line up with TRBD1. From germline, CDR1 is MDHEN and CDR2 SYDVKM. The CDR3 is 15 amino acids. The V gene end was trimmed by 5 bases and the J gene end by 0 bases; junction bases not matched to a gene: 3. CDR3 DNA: TGTGCCAGCAGTCTAACAGGGGGCTCCTACAATGAGCAGTTCTTC. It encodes CASSLTGGSYNEQFF.

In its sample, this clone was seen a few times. The CDR3 DNA reads as TGTGCCAGTAGTGTTACAGAGAACACTGAAGCTTTCTTT. Its protein product is CASSVTENTEAFF. The rearrangement uses TRBV19 and TRBJ1-1; D is uncertain. Trimming pared 5 bases from V and 1 base from J, leaving 8 bases between. Per germline, CDR1 LNHDA and CDR2 SQIVND (reference sequence). The CDR3 sequence is 13 residues long.

CDR3 DNA: TGTGCCAGCAGCTCCCCGAGACAGGGAGTAACAGATACGCAGTATTTT. This translates into CASSSPRQGVTDTQYF. The chain is built from TRBV5-4 and TRBJ2-3, with 7 bases lining up with TRBD1. V shed 3 bases, J shed 3 bases, and the junction held 10 bases outside the gene matches. The CDR3 contains 16 residues. CDR1 SGHNT and CDR2 YYREEE come from the germline V gene (reference sequence).

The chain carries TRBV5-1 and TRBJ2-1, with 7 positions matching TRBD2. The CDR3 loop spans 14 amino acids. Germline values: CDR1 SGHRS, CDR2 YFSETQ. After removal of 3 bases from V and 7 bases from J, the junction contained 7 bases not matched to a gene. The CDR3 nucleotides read TGCGCCAGCAGCTGGGTTGGGGGGGGGAATGAGCAGTTCTTC. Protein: CASSWVGGGNEQFF.

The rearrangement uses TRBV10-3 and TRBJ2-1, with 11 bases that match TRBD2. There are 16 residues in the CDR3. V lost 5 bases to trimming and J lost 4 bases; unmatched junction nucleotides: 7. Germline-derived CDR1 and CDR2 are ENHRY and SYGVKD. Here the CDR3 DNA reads TGTGCCATCAGTTTAGCGGGAGGGGAGATGTACAATGAGCAGTTCTTC. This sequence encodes CAISLAGGEMYNEQFF.

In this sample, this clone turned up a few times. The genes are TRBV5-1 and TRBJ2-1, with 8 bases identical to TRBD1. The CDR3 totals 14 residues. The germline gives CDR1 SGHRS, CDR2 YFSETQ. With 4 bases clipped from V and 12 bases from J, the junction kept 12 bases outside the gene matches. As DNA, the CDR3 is TGCGCCAGCAGCCCCCTGGACAGGGATCGACGGCAGTTCTTC. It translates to CASSPLDRDRRQFF.

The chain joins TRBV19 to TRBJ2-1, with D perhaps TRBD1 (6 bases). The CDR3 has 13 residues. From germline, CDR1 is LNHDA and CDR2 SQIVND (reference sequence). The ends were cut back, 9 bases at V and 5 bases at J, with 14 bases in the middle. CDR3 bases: TGTGCCAGCAAACGGACAGAGAACAATGAGCAGTTCTTC. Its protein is CASKRTENNEQFF.